This T cell receptor (beta chain) was sequenced during a study of T cells in Graves' hyperthyroidism and ophthalmopathy. Findings of the study overall: Most clonotypes expanded in thyroid above 0.001 were likewise present in blood. Ophthalmopathy cases were set apart from stable hyperthyroidism by a 13 V-J model. It was a median 6.5 months before onset that the model predicted ophthalmopathy.

Trimming cost V 4 bases and J 4 bases, with 11 bases left between them. The CDR3 sequence is 14 residues long. CDR1 and CDR2 from the germline V gene are SNHLY and FYNNEI. Amplification of TCR beta CDR3 regions used RNA as the template. RT-PCR in the first round (using the HTBI primer set) targeted the TCR CDR3. MiXCR was run by TCRdb on the multiplex PCR reads, yielding one entry per CDR3 protein. Here the sample spans about 640,000 distinct CDR3 sequences, about 15% being singletons. The sample holds a few counts of this clonotype. Its antigen is undetermined. V is TRBV2 and J is TRBJ2-1, with D hard to call. Sequenced material: blood. The origin of this receptor is a woman aged 50 to 65 with Graves' ophthalmopathy. This chain's CDR3 is CASSVGEIYNEQFF. As DNA, the CDR3 is TGTGCCAGCAGTGTTGGGGAAATTTACAATGAGCAGTTCTTC.